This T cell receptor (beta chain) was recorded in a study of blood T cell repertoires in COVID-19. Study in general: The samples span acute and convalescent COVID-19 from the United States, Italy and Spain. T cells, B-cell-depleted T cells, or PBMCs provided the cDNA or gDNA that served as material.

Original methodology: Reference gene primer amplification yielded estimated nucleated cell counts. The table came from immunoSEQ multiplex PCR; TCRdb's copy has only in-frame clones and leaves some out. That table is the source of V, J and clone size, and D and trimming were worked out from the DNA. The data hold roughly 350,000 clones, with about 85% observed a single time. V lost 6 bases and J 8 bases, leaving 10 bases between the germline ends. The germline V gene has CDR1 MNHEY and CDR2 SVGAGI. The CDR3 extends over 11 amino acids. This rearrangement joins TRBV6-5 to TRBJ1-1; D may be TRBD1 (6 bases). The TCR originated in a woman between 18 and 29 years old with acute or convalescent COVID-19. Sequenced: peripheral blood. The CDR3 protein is CASRAGQEAFF. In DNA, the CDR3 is TGTGCCAGCAGGGCTGGACAGGAAGCTTTCTTT.